These 2 T cell receptor beta chains came from one sample sequenced in a study of regulatory T cells in long-lasting Graves disease. Arm-PCR with iRepertoire HTBI primers amplified the CDR3 regions for these TCR beta libraries. TCRdb called the multiplex PCR reads again in MiXCR, with one record for every CDR3 protein. The sample has a few hundred thousand distinct CDR3 sequences, roughly 23% seen once; the top ten hold around 13%. The sample's time point: persistent/refractory GD, antithyroid drugs over 5 years with positive TRAb. The TCR library was prepared using RNA isolated from PBMCs. Sequencing was performed on peripheral blood mononuclear cells (PBMCs), taken when the disease was refractory, from a patient treated with antithyroid drugs. These receptors all come from a female donor with Graves disease.

The chain joins TRBV7-9 to TRBJ2-7; 9 nucleotides match TRBD1. The germline V gene encodes CDR1 SEHNR and CDR2 FQNEAQ (reference sequence). CDR3 length: 16 amino acids. J was trimmed by 7 bases and V by 3 bases; bases with no gene match: 13. CDR3 loop: CASSFKLGQGKREQYF. CDR3 DNA sequence: TGTGCCAGCAGCTTTAAGTTGGGACAGGGTAAAAGGGAGCAGTACTTC.

This clonotype was seen repeatedly, ten times or more. The chain couples TRBV20-1 to TRBJ1-5, with a tentative D call TRBD1 (6 bases). Trimming pared 3 bases from V and 6 bases from J, leaving 18 bases between. This CDR3 has 15 amino acids. Germline V gives CDR1 DFQATT, CDR2 SNEGSKA (reference sequence). CDR3 nucleotides: TGCAGTGCTAGCGGGGGCAGTGGCATAGGTCAGCCCCAGCATTTT. It encodes CSASGGSGIGQPQHF.